This T cell receptor beta chain came from a study of blood T cells in healthy people across ages. Of note for this clonotype: The junction differs from germline at one of its ends, possibly a read error.

Combining a sample-barcoded 5' primer with a J-beta primer mix, a second PCR ran for about 6 to 11 cycles. TCRdb reprocessed the 5' RACE reads via MiXCR and lists one record per CDR3 protein. The sample lists some 1,800,000 distinct CDR3 sequences, about two fifths occurring once. Material for sequencing was blood. This clonotype originated in a human donor in good health.

The CDR3 region has the DNA TGTACCAGCAGTGACCCCGGACAGGGTCACACTGAAGCTTTCTTT. Its protein is CTSSDPGQGHTEAFF. This chain links TRBV12-3 or TRBV12-4 with TRBJ1-1; TRBD1 matches 8 bases. The CDR3 is made up of 15 amino acids.